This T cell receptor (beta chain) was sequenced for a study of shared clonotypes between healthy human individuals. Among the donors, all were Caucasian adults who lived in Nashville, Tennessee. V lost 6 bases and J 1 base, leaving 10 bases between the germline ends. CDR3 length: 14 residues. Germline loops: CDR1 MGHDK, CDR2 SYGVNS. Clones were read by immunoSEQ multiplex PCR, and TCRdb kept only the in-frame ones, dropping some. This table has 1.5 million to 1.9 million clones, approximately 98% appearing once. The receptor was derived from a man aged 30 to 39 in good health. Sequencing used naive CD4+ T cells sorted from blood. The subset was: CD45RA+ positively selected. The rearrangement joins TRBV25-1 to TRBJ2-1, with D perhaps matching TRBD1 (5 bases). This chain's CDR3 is CASRYRSSYNEQFF. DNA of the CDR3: TGTGCCAGCAGGTACAGGAGTTCCTACAATGAGCAGTTCTTC.